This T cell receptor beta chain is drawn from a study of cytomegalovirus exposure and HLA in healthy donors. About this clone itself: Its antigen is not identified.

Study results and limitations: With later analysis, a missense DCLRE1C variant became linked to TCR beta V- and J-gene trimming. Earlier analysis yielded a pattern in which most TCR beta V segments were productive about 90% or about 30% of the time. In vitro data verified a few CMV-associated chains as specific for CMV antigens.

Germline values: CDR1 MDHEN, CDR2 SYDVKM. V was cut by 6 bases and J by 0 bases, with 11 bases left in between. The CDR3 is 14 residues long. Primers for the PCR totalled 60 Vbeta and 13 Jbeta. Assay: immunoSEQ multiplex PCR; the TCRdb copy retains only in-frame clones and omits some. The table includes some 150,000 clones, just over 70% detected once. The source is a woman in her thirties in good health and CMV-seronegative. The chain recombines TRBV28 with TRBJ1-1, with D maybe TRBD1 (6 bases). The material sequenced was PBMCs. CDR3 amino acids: CASSSGQLNTEAFF. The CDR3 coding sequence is TGTGCCAGCAGCTCGGGACAACTGAACACTGAAGCTTTCTTT.